This TCR beta chain was recovered during a study of cytomegalovirus exposure and HLA in healthy donors. Study-level results: The study labeled 164 TCR beta chains cytomegalovirus-associated.

PCR primers comprised 60 Vbeta and 13 Jbeta primers. The method was immunoSEQ multiplex PCR; TCRdb's version includes in-frame clones alone and lacks a portion of them. This sample has 95,000 to 150,000 clones, with roughly 80% found just once. Among the donors, all were healthy bone marrow donors. Points on this clone: Its antigen is still unknown.

This CDR3 has 13 residues. V was trimmed by 2 bases and J by 4 bases, leaving 8 bases between them. CDR1 and CDR2 from the germline V gene are SEHNR and FQNEAQ (reference sequence). What was sequenced was PBMCs. The TCR comes from a woman aged 35 to 49 in good health and CMV-seropositive. V usage is TRBV7-9 and J usage is TRBJ1-1; D call uncertain. CDR3 sequence (DNA): TGTGCCAGCAGCTTACCTCCGGGCACTGAAGCTTTCTTT. Amino acids: CASSLPPGTEAFF.